This T cell receptor (beta chain) emerged from a study of response to subunit inactivated influenza vaccine. Study-wide findings and caveats: That few new T cells are recruited by each seasonal influenza vaccination was the authors' suggestion.

In TCRdb, the RT-PCR reads were re-called with MiXCR into one record per CDR3 protein. The profile shows 550,000 to 800,000 distinct CDR3 sequences, approximately 15% of them singletons. This CDR3 has 13 residues. In germline, CDR1 is SGDLS, CDR2 YYNGEE. V lost 4 bases and J 6 bases, leaving 14 bases between the germline ends. This clonotype was picked up a small number of times. Its antigen is undetermined. J is TRBJ2-7 and V is TRBV9; D is tentatively TRBD1 or TRBD2 (5 bases each). The sequences come from PBMCs from blood, collected approximately 12 days after vaccination. The sequence was collected from a man in his fifties or sixties who received an inactivated influenza vaccine. The CDR3 loop is CASSTSRGSEQYF. CDR3 DNA: TGTGCCAGCAGCACGTCCCGGGGCAGCGAGCAGTACTTC.